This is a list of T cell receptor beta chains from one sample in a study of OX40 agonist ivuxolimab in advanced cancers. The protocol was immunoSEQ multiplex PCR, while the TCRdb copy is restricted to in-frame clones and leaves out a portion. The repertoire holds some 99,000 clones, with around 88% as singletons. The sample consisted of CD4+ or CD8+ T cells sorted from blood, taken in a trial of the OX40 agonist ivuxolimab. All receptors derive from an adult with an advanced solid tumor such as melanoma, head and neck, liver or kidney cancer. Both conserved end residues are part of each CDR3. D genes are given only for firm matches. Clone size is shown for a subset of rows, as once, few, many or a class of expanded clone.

CDR3aa: CASSPGSTDTQYF
CDR3nt: TGTGCCAGCAGCCCTGGGAGCACAGATACGCAGTATTTT
j_gene: TRBJ2-3
abundance: .
len: 13
v_gene: TRBV9
d_gene: .

CDR3aa: CASSSGTGVGETQYF
CDR3nt: TGCGCCAGCAGCTCCGGGACAGGGGTCGGCGAGACCCAGTACTTC
j_gene: TRBJ2-5
abundance: .
len: 15
v_gene: TRBV5-1
d_gene: TRBD1

CDR3aa: CASSPGGRTNTEAFF
CDR3nt: TGTGCCAGCTCCCCGGGCGGGCGCACGAACACTGAAGCTTTCTTT
j_gene: TRBJ1-1
abundance: .
len: 15
v_gene: TRBV18
d_gene: .

CDR3aa: CATSGRSGEGEQYF
CDR3nt: TGTGCCACCAGCGGAAGAAGTGGGGAGGGGGAGCAGTACTTC
j_gene: TRBJ2-7
abundance: few
len: 14
v_gene: TRBV15
d_gene: TRBD2

CDR3aa: CATSRDTRTDYYTF
CDR3nt: TGTGCCACCAGCAGAGATACGAGGACAGATTATTACACCTTC
j_gene: TRBJ1-2
abundance: .
len: 14
v_gene: TRBV15
d_gene: .

CDR3aa: CASSSQGGGFNYGYTF
CDR3nt: TGTGCCAGCAGCTCCCAGGGGGGGGGATTTAACTATGGCTACACCTTC
j_gene: TRBJ1-2
abundance: .
len: 16
v_gene: TRBV7-6
d_gene: TRBD1

CDR3aa: CASSPGRGAYGYTF
CDR3nt: TGTGCCAGCTCACCAGGCAGGGGGGCCTATGGCTACACCTTC
j_gene: TRBJ1-2
abundance: .
len: 14
v_gene: TRBV18
d_gene: TRBD1

CDR3aa: CAYSLGGGNQPQHF
CDR3nt: TGTGCCTACTCATTGGGGGGGGGCAATCAGCCCCAGCATTTT
j_gene: TRBJ1-5
abundance: .
len: 14
v_gene: TRBV6-1
d_gene: .

CDR3aa: CASSRTGPGISTEAFF
CDR3nt: TGTGCCAGCTCACGGACAGGGCCAGGTATTTCCACTGAAGCTTTCTTT
j_gene: TRBJ1-1
abundance: .
len: 16
v_gene: TRBV18
d_gene: TRBD1

CDR3aa: CASSHGGSGDPGYEQYF
CDR3nt: TGCGCCAGCAGCCATGGCGGGTCGGGGGATCCCGGCTACGAGCAGTACTTC
j_gene: TRBJ2-7
abundance: .
len: 17
v_gene: TRBV4-3
d_gene: .

CDR3aa: CASSLEHSGANVLTF
CDR3nt: TGTGCCAGCAGCTTAGAACACTCTGGGGCCAACGTCCTGACTTTC
j_gene: TRBJ2-6
abundance: .
len: 15
v_gene: TRBV11-2
d_gene: .

CDR3aa: CSVEGEPGTGELFF
CDR3nt: TGCAGCGTTGAGGGCGAACCGGGGACCGGGGAGCTGTTTTTT
j_gene: TRBJ2-2
abundance: .
len: 14
v_gene: TRBV29-1
d_gene: .

CDR3aa: CASSVMLGTEAFF
CDR3nt: TGTGCCAGCAGCGTGATGCTAGGGACAGAAGCTTTCTTT
j_gene: TRBJ1-1
abundance: .
len: 13
v_gene: TRBV6-5
d_gene: .

CDR3aa: CASSSYRGGDEQFF
CDR3nt: TGTGCCAGCAGCTCCTACAGGGGTGGCGATGAGCAGTTCTTC
j_gene: TRBJ2-1
abundance: .
len: 14
v_gene: TRBV7-2
d_gene: TRBD1

CDR3aa: CASMAGIPDTQYF
CDR3nt: TGTGCCAGCATGGCAGGGATCCCAGATACGCAGTATTTT
j_gene: TRBJ2-3
abundance: .
len: 13
v_gene: TRBV28
d_gene: .

CDR3aa: CAISVSTGLTNTEAFF
CDR3nt: TGTGCCATCAGTGTTTCGACTGGACTGACGAACACTGAAGCTTTCTTT
j_gene: TRBJ1-1
abundance: .
len: 16
v_gene: TRBV10-3
d_gene: .

CDR3aa: CASRTASNQPQHF
CDR3nt: TGTGCCAGCAGGACAGCGTCGAATCAGCCCCAGCATTTT
j_gene: TRBJ1-5
abundance: .
len: 13
v_gene: TRBV6-6
d_gene: .

CDR3aa: CASSQQASYEQYF
CDR3nt: TGTGCCAGCAGTCAACAGGCGTCCTACGAGCAGTACTTC
j_gene: TRBJ2-7
abundance: .
len: 13
v_gene: TRBV27
d_gene: .

CDR3aa: CASTQGDRDTGELFF
CDR3nt: TGTGCCAGCACCCAGGGGGACAGGGACACCGGGGAGCTGTTTTTT
j_gene: TRBJ2-2
abundance: .
len: 15
v_gene: TRBV13
d_gene: TRBD1